These 26 T cell receptor beta chains were sequenced from one sample in a study of cytomegalovirus exposure and HLA in healthy donors. Primers: 60 Vbeta forward and 13 Jbeta reverse. Profiled with immunoSEQ multiplex PCR; TCRdb holds only in-frame clones, not every one. Here the sample table reports 140,000 to 150,000 clones. The sequenced sample was PBMCs. All receptors come from a male donor in good health and CMV-seronegative.

The rearrangement links TRBV6-1 to TRBJ1-5; D may be TRBD1 (6 bases). The CDR3 length is 13 residues. CDR1 and CDR2 from the germline V gene are MNHNS and SASEGT. With 7 bases removed from V and 10 bases from J, the gap between germline ends came to 17 bases. The DNA of the CDR3 is TGTGCCAGCATGACAGGTCTGGTTTCCCCCCAGCATTTT. This sequence encodes CASMTGLVSPQHF.

The CDR3 nucleotides read TGTGCCTGGAGTCCCGGGGTAGGGGAGGCGGAGACCCAGTACTTC. It encodes CAWSPGVGEAETQYF. The chain has TRBV30 and TRBJ2-5; tentative D call: TRBD2 (6 bases). Germline V gene data show CDR1 as GTSNPN and CDR2 as SVGIG (reference sequence). This CDR3 is built from 15 residues. Trimming removed 2 bases from V and 5 bases from J, with 18 bases in between.

The rearrangement joins TRBV28 to TRBJ2-1; D may be TRBD2 (5 bases). The CDR3 has 16 amino acids. In germline, CDR1 is MDHEN, CDR2 SYDVKM. V was clipped by 5 bases and J by 2 bases, with 16 bases between them. DNA of the CDR3: TGTGCCAGCAGTACAATGAGTGCGGGTGCCTACAATGAGCAGTTCTTC. Its protein product is CASSTMSAGAYNEQFF. The full variable domain, its missing parts supplied by reference TRBV28 and TRBJ2-1, is DVKVTQSSRYLVKRTGEKVFLECVQDMDHENMFWYRQDPGLGLRLIYFSYDVKMKEKGDIPEGYSVSREKKERFSLILESASTNQTSMYLCASSTMSAGAYNEQFFGPGTRLTVL.

V and J are TRBV6-5 and TRBJ1-1; no firm D call. Trimming took 0 bases from V and 1 from J, leaving 6 bases between them. This CDR3 is 14 amino acids long. Per germline, CDR1 MNHEY and CDR2 SVGAGI. The CDR3 loop reads CASSYSNRNTEAFF. The DNA of the CDR3 is TGTGCCAGCAGTTACTCCAACAGGAACACTGAAGCTTTCTTT.

The chain employs TRBV18 and TRBJ2-5; 7 bases are a match to TRBD2. The V and J ends lost 2 bases and 11 bases, in that order; junction bases with no gene match: 8. The germline V gene has CDR1 KGHSH and CDR2 LQKENI. The CDR3 totals 13 residues. For the CDR3, the DNA is TGTGCCAGCTCACCAGGTACTAGCGAAGAGCAGTACTTC. It codes for CASSPGTSEEQYF.

This sequence joins TRBV5-1 and TRBJ2-1; the D gene is possibly TRBD1 (6 bases). V dropped 4 bases and J dropped 9 bases, with 14 bases sitting between them. Germline lookup yields CDR1 SGHRS and CDR2 YFSETQ. The CDR3 is 13 amino acids. This chain's CDR3 is CASSPQGVGEQFF. The CDR3 DNA reads as TGCGCCAGCAGCCCACAGGGAGTGGGTGAGCAGTTCTTC.

The genes are TRBV5-1 and TRBJ2-5; TRBD1 matches at 7 bases. Germline assignment: CDR1 SGHRS and CDR2 YFSETQ. The CDR3 consists of 17 residues. With V trimmed by 5 bases and J by 2 bases, 15 bases remained unmatched. The CDR3 region has the DNA TGCGCCAGCAGTCAACATTGGGACAGCTATATTCAAGAGACCCAGTACTTC. This encodes CASSQHWDSYIQETQYF.

The V and J genes are TRBV19 and TRBJ2-7; D unresolved. The CDR3 runs to 14 residues. CDR1 LNHDA and CDR2 SQIVND come from the germline V gene (reference sequence). V was shortened by 2 bases and J by 2 bases, with 10 bases between the two germline ends. This CDR3 reads CASSIRDKTYEQYF. CDR3 bases: TGTGCCAGTAGTATAAGAGATAAAACCTACGAGCAGTACTTC.

V is TRBV7-9 and J is TRBJ2-5; D gene unclear. Per the germline V gene, CDR1 is SEHNR and CDR2 is FQNEAQ (reference sequence). Trimming took 6 bases from V and 5 from J, leaving 13 bases between them. This CDR3 region has 13 residues. CDR3 nucleotide sequence: TGTGCCAGCAGTCTTACTGCCTCGGAGACCCAGTACTTC. Its translation: CASSLTASETQYF.

V and J are TRBV6-5 and TRBJ1-1; tentative D call: TRBD1 (6 bases). The V end lost 1 base, the J end lost 1 base, and 13 bases lay between the germline ends. The CDR3 runs 16 residues. Germline-derived CDR1 and CDR2 are MNHEY and SVGAGI. CDR3 protein: CASSYLGSGQNTEAFF. The DNA of the CDR3 is TGTGCCAGCAGTTACTTGGGATCGGGACAGAACACTGAAGCTTTCTTT.

The rearrangement uses TRBV11-2 and TRBJ2-7, with 10 bases identical to TRBD2. Germline V lookup: CDR1 SGHAT, CDR2 FQNNGV. CDR3 size: 16 residues. Losses at the gene ends were 5 bases for V and 0 bases for J; bases not matched to a gene: 7. CDR3 residues: CASSPIAGGSSYEQYF. Here the CDR3 DNA reads TGTGCCAGCAGCCCGATAGCGGGAGGAAGCTCCTACGAGCAGTACTTC. The variable domain in full, completed from reference TRBV11-2 and TRBJ2-7, reads EAGVAQSPRYKIIEKRQSVAFWCNPISGHATLYWYQQILGQGPKLLIQFQNNGVVDDSQLPKDRFSAERLKGVDSTLKIQPAKLEDSAVYLCASSPIAGGSSYEQYFGPGTRLTVT.

V and J are TRBV30 and TRBJ2-7; 8 bases map to TRBD2. J gave up 7 bases and V 4 bases, and 18 bases lay outside the gene matches. Per germline, CDR1 GTSNPN and CDR2 SVGIG (reference sequence). This CDR3 is built from 16 residues. CDR3 sequence (DNA): TGTGCCTGGACCCTCACGTCGGGACTAGTAGAAAGTGAGCAGTACTTC. Translation: CAWTLTSGLVESEQYF. The full variable domain, with the rest looked up from reference TRBV30 and TRBJ2-7, is SQTIHQWPATLVQPVGSPLSLECTVEGTSNPNLYWYRQAAGRGLQLLFYSVGIGQISSEVPQNLSASRPQDRQFILSSKKLLLSDSGFYLCAWTLTSGLVESEQYFGPGTRLTVT.

The chain recombines TRBV29-1 with TRBJ2-3; 16 bases fit TRBD2. The trim removed 3 bases at V and 1 base at J, leaving 4 bases unmatched. The germline gives CDR1 SQVTM, CDR2 ANQGSEA. CDR3 length: 17 residues. The CDR3 sequence is CSVEGLAGGPGTDTQYF. The CDR3 nucleotides are TGCAGCGTTGAGGGACTAGCGGGGGGGCCCGGCACAGATACGCAGTATTTT.

This sequence joins TRBV29-1 and TRBJ1-2; D ambiguous. V was cut by 0 bases and J by 4 bases, with 12 bases left in between. The CDR3 has 14 amino acids. CDR1 and CDR2 from the germline V gene are SQVTM and ANQGSEA. DNA of the CDR3: TGCAGCGTTGAAGAATCCGATCTCGGCTATGGCTACACCTTC. This sequence encodes CSVEESDLGYGYTF. The complete variable domain, with remaining parts taken from reference TRBV29-1 and TRBJ1-2, reads SAVISQKPSRDICQRGTSLTIQCQVDSQVTMMFWYRQQPGQSLTLIATANQGSEATYESGFVIDKFPISRPNLTFSTLTVSNMSPEDSSIYLCSVEESDLGYGYTFGSGTRLTVV.

The chain carries TRBV4-1 and TRBJ2-1, with a tentative D call TRBD2 (5 bases). Germline V lookup: CDR1 MGHRA, CDR2 YSYEKL. This CDR3 is 16 amino acids long. Trimming removed 1 base at V and 4 bases at J, with 14 bases between. The chain's CDR3 is CASSQAGLAVYNEQFF. The CDR3 region has the DNA TGCGCCAGCAGCCAAGCGGGCCTAGCCGTATACAATGAGCAGTTCTTC.

CDR3 nucleotides: TGTGCCAGCTCACCGGACACCTCCTACAATGAGCAGTTCTTC. Encoded protein: CASSPDTSYNEQFF. The chain uses TRBV18 and TRBJ2-1; weak D call: TRBD1 (5 bases). Trimming took off 3 bases at V and 0 bases at J, with 6 bases between the two ends. This CDR3 has 14 amino acids. The germline gives CDR1 KGHSH, CDR2 LQKENI. Drawing the rest from reference TRBV18 and TRBJ2-1, the complete variable domain is NAGVMQNPRHLVRRRGQEARLRCSPMKGHSHVYWYRQLPEEGLKFMVYLQKENIIDESGMPKERFSAEFPKEGPSILRIQQVVRGDSAAYFCASSPDTSYNEQFFGPGTRLTVL.

This chain links TRBV28 with TRBJ2-1; 12 nucleotides match TRBD2. The CDR3 consists of 14 residues. Germline V lookup: CDR1 MDHEN, CDR2 SYDVKM. V dropped 7 bases and J dropped 10; count of bases not matched to a gene: 8. The CDR3 DNA is TGTGCCAGCATACCTAGCGGGGGGGCGGAAGAGCAGTTCTTC. This translates into CASIPSGGAEEQFF.

This chain links TRBV5-1 with TRBJ2-1; tentative D call: TRBD2 (5 bases). Germline values: CDR1 SGHRS, CDR2 YFSETQ. The V end lost 4 bases, the J end lost 7 bases, and 18 bases lay between the germline ends. This CDR3 region has 15 residues. The CDR3 is CASSPRTGPLNEQFF. The CDR3 DNA sequence: TGCGCCAGCAGCCCGCGGACTGGGCCGCTGAATGAGCAGTTCTTC.

The chain uses TRBV4-3 and TRBJ1-1, with TRBD1 identical over 7 bases. Trimming cost V 4 bases and J 1 base; bases outside gene matches: 3. Germline V gives CDR1 LGHNA, CDR2 YSLEER. This CDR3 has 14 residues. CDR3 residues: CASSPTGWNTEAFF. In nucleotides, the CDR3 is TGCGCCAGCAGCCCGACAGGGTGGAACACTGAAGCTTTCTTT.

The V gene is TRBV29-1, the J gene TRBJ1-1, with D perhaps matching TRBD1 (6 bases). From germline, CDR1 is SQVTM and CDR2 ANQGSEA. Trimming stripped 7 bases from V and 1 base from J, with 10 bases between. The CDR3 has 12 amino acids. CDR3 protein: CSDGQPNTEAFF. The CDR3 bases are TGCAGCGACGGACAGCCGAACACTGAAGCTTTCTTT. The whole variable domain, filled in from reference TRBV29-1 and TRBJ1-1, reads SAVISQKPSRDICQRGTSLTIQCQVDSQVTMMFWYRQQPGQSLTLIATANQGSEATYESGFVIDKFPISRPNLTFSTLTVSNMSPEDSSIYLCSDGQPNTEAFFGQGTRLTVV.

V and J are TRBV9 and TRBJ1-3; the D is unclear. The length of the CDR3 is 17 residues. V was cut by 1 base and J by 2 bases, with 16 bases left in between. Germline CDR1 and CDR2: SGDLS and YYNGEE. CDR3 coding DNA: TGTGCCAGCAGCGTAAGCCACCCCGGGGTAGCTGGAAACACCATATATTTT. This gives the protein CASSVSHPGVAGNTIYF.

V usage is TRBV7-2 and J usage is TRBJ2-5; perhaps TRBD2 as D (5 bases). V lost 2 bases to trimming and J lost 1 base, with 17 bases between them. This CDR3 contains 17 residues. Germline CDR1 reads SGHTA; CDR2 reads FQGNSA. CDR3 DNA: TGTGCCAGCAGCTTACAGCCCCCACTAGGATCCCAAGAGACCCAGTACTTC. Its translation: CASSLQPPLGSQETQYF.

V is TRBV5-1 and J is TRBJ2-7; TRBD2 agrees at 12 bases. V gave up 4 bases and J gave up 2 bases; unmatched junction bases: 4. Germline CDR1 and CDR2: SGHRS and YFSETQ. The CDR3 is 15 amino acids. This chain's CDR3 is CASSPWTSGTYEQYF. CDR3 DNA: TGCGCCAGCAGCCCTTGGACTAGCGGGACCTACGAGCAGTACTTC.

The chain links TRBV19 to TRBJ1-5, with D possibly TRBD1 on 6 matching bases. The CDR3 has 14 residues. V dropped 6 bases and J dropped 5 bases, with 14 bases sitting between them. Germline V gives CDR1 LNHDA, CDR2 SQIVND (reference sequence). CDR3 DNA: TGTGCCAGTAGCCTGACAAGGACAGATCAGCCCCAGCATTTT. Its translation: CASSLTRTDQPQHF.

V usage is TRBV6-5 and J usage is TRBJ1-5; possibly TRBD1 for D (5 bases). The CDR3 is 15 residues long. Germline CDR1 reads MNHEY; CDR2 reads SVGAGI. Trimming removed 7 bases at V and 0 bases at J, with 13 bases between. The CDR3 sequence is CASKATVNSNQPQHF. CDR3 in DNA: TGTGCCAGCAAAGCGACAGTAAATAGCAATCAGCCCCAGCATTTT.

The chain combines TRBV28 with TRBJ2-7; a weak D match, TRBD2 (6 bases). Per the germline V gene, CDR1 is MDHEN and CDR2 is SYDVKM. V lost 5 bases and J 3 bases, leaving 17 bases between the germline ends. The CDR3 totals 15 residues. The CDR3 spells CASSSGGEGNYEQYF. DNA of the CDR3: TGTGCCAGCAGTAGTGGAGGGGAAGGTAACTACGAGCAGTACTTC.